Listed below are T cell receptor beta chains from one sample, sequenced in a study of shared clonotypes between healthy human individuals. Profiled with immunoSEQ multiplex PCR; TCRdb holds only in-frame clones, not every one. This table has approximately 2,000,000 clones, 93% appearing once. The sample consisted of naive CD8+ T cells from PBMCs. Receptor source: a man younger than 35 in good health. Some clones in this sample may be carry-over from other donors' samples. Both conserved end residues are part of each CDR3. D genes are given only for firm matches. Size tells how often a clone was seen (once, few, many) or the class of an expanded clone, and some rows leave it out.

j_gene | abundance | v_gene | d_gene | CDR3nt | CDR3aa
TRBJ2-3 | - | TRBV27 | - | TGTGCCAGCCGGGTCGGTGGGAGCACAGATACGCAGTATTTT | CASRVGGSTDTQYF
TRBJ1-4 | - | TRBV5-1 | - | TGCGCCAGCAGTTTGATGGGGCCTAATGAAAAACTGTTTTTT | CASSLMGPNEKLFF
TRBJ1-5 | - | TRBV27 | - | TGTGCCAGCAGCCCCGCCCACAGGTATAGCAATCAGCCCCAGCATTTT | CASSPAHRYSNQPQHF
TRBJ2-7 | - | TRBV13 | - | TGTGCCAGCAGCCCAGCGCCCAGCGACGAGCAGTACTTC | CASSPAPSDEQYF
TRBJ1-3 | - | TRBV7-9 | - | TGTGCCAGCAGCCTCGGCCCCAACACCATATATTTT | CASSLGPNTIYF
TRBJ1-4 | - | TRBV19 | - | TGTGCCAGTAGTAGCTCTCTTGGGAGGGAAAAACTGTTTTTT | CASSSSLGREKLFF
TRBJ2-7 | - | TRBV9 | - | TGTGCCAGCAGCGTAGCTGCTAGCGCTAGCTCCTACGAGCAGTACTTC | CASSVAASASSYEQYF
TRBJ2-6 | once | TRBV6-6 | TRBD1 | TGTGCCAGCAAACGGACAGGGGCTTCTGGGGCCAACGTCCTGACTTTC | CASKRTGASGANVLTF
TRBJ2-5 | - | TRBV7-7 | TRBD1 | TGTGCCAGCAGCTTAGGCCTTACAGGGGATGGCGAGACCCAGTACTTC | CASSLGLTGDGETQYF
TRBJ1-2 | - | TRBV7-6 | TRBD1 | TGTGCCAGCAGCCAGGGGGACTATGGCTACACCTTC | CASSQGDYGYTF
TRBJ2-7 | - | TRBV4-1 | TRBD1 | TGCGCCAGCAGCCAAGAGACAGGGGGCTTCCACGAGCAGTACTTC | CASSQETGGFHEQYF
TRBJ2-5 | - | TRBV9 | - | TGTGCCAGCAGCCTCAGCTGGGGATCCGAGACCCAGTACTTC | CASSLSWGSETQYF
TRBJ1-1 | once | TRBV27 | - | TGTGCCAGCAGTTACTTTGGGGTTATGAACACTGAAGCTTTCTTT | CASSYFGVMNTEAFF
TRBJ2-3 | once | TRBV7-8 | - | TGTGCCAGCAGCCTTGGAGGTCTGGGAGGAACAGATACGCAGTATTTT | CASSLGGLGGTDTQYF
TRBJ1-2 | - | TRBV28 | TRBD1 | TGTGCCAGCACCCCCTGGACAGGGGGCGCGTATGGCTACACCTTC | CASTPWTGGAYGYTF
TRBJ1-5 | once | TRBV19 | - | TGTGCCAGTACCACTACGTGGGGCAGTGGGGGAGATCAGCCCCAGCATTTT | CASTTTWGSGGDQPQHF
TRBJ2-7 | - | TRBV5-1 | - | TGCGCCAGCAGCTCGGGGGCTAAATACGAGCAGTACTTC | CASSSGAKYEQYF
TRBJ2-1 | - | TRBV15 | - | TGTGCCACCAGCAGGGCCCAGGGCGAAGGGTACAATGAGCAGTTCTTC | CATSRAQGEGYNEQFF
TRBJ2-3 | - | TRBV21-1 | - | TGTGCCAGCAGCAAAGATCTAGCGGGAGGGTCGGATACGCAGTATTTT | CASSKDLAGGSDTQYF
TRBJ2-1 | - | TRBV28 | TRBD2 | TGTGCCAGCAGTCTCAGAGCGGGAGGGCCTGCTTCCAATGAGCAGTTCTTC | CASSLRAGGPASNEQFF
TRBJ2-3 | - | TRBV28 | TRBD2 | TGTGCCAGCAGTCTTAGCGGGAATGATTACACGCAGTATTTT | CASSLSGNDYTQYF
TRBJ2-7 | - | TRBV7-3 | - | TGTGCCAGCAGCTTAAGTACCTTCGGTTCCTACGAGCAGTACTTC | CASSLSTFGSYEQYF
TRBJ2-5 | - | TRBV15 | TRBD1 | TGTGCCACCAGCCCCGACAGGGGCGGCGAGACCCAGTACTTC | CATSPDRGGETQYF
TRBJ2-7 | - | TRBV27 | TRBD1 | TGTGCCAGCAGACAACTTCAGGGGGCCTACGAGCAGTACTTC | CASRQLQGAYEQYF
TRBJ2-5 | - | TRBV7-9 | - | TGTGCCAGCAGCTCAGGACAGAACCCCGCAGCCCAGTACTTC | CASSSGQNPAAQYF
TRBJ2-7 | - | TRBV28 | TRBD1 | TGTGCCAGCAGTCTGGACAGGGCCAACGAGCAGTACTTC | CASSLDRANEQYF